This T cell receptor (beta chain) emerged from a study of neurological immune-mediated disorders (dated by TCRdb to about 2019). Broadly, across the study: Peripheral blood TCR-beta repertoires from patients with HTLV-I-associated myelopathy (HAM/TSP), patients with multiple sclerosis, and healthy controls were compared in the study using UMI-based sequencing. Alongside PBMC samples, the set of about 100 TCR-beta libraries contained longitudinal samples, technical triplicates, and paired CD4+ and CD8+ T-cell subsets that had been sorted. The cohort included about 66 subjects: approximately 15 with HAM/TSP, around 35 with multiple sclerosis, and some 20 healthy controls. Study-wide conclusions, independent of this receptor: Across subjects, expanded clones never shared an identical CDR3 amino acid sequence, which suggests that the TCR-beta repertoires in every group were private. The highest TCR clonal expansion was observed in HAM/TSP patients, whereas the lowest was observed in MS patients, even when compared with healthy controls.

The V and J ends are trimmed by 5 bases and 3 bases, leaving 17 bases between them. CDR1 is given as SEHNR and CDR2 as FQNEAQ, both from the germline V gene (reference sequence). The CDR3, from cysteine to phenylalanine, totals 15 residues. Of the read, only the CDR3 DNA is kept; its 45 bases are in frame from base 1. cDNA was synthesized by template-switch 5'RACE using a primer carrying a 10-nucleotide random unique molecular identifier by which each TCR transcript was tagged. Over 180 million TCR-beta sequences, covering 15-18 subjects, were produced in each sequencing run. The RNeasy kit was used to extract total RNA. The KAPA Real-time Library Amplification kit was used to amplify TCR-beta VDJ regions with primers targeting the TCR constant region and the 5'RACE anchor. A first PCR added sample indexes and Illumina adaptors, after which a second PCR increased the library yield. After Ampure bead purification, the roughly 650 bp TCR product was size-selected on a 2% E-gel SizeSelection system. Before pooling, libraries had their quality checked on a Bioanalyzer, their concentration measured with Qubit, and their quantity determined with the Kapa Library Quantification kit. Libraries were sequenced paired-end 2 x 150 bp on an Illumina HiSeq 2500. To increase sequence diversity, about 23-32% phiX was spiked into each library pool. The paper's data handling went like this. The UMI-based MiGEC pipeline processed quality-filtered reads and removed over 80% of raw TCR sequences during error correction. VDJ genes were aligned to IMGT germline references, and clonotypes were defined by unique CDR3 amino acid sequence plus V-J genes. Clonal expansion, Shannon diversity, and CDR3 relatedness (CalcPairwiseDistances, ClusterSamples) were evaluated with VDJtools, and phylogenetic trees were built with CLCbio workbench. Expanded clones were defined as having at least 8 unique UMIs, based on coefficient-of-variation modelling across technical triplicates. The public reads were run again by TCRdb, first through fastp at Q25 and then through MiXCR, and only productive beta chains were kept. Each record represents a unique CDR3 protein, reported with the most common genes and DNA among its rows. None of the V and J calls come from the authors' own analysis; TCRdb made them. This sample lists some 4,500 distinct CDR3 sequences; less than 25% were detected once. 44% of the sample is held by the ten biggest clonotypes.

For sorted-subset TCR libraries, some 970,000 sorted CD4+ or CD8+ T cells were used. Peripheral blood underwent Ficoll-Hypaque density gradient centrifugation to isolate PBMCs, which were then cryopreserved in liquid nitrogen. The study also sequenced paired sorted CD4+ and CD8+ subsets from healthy controls, HAM/TSP patients and MS patients. This clonotype was found many times. This clone's antigen is unknown. Base qualities are not recorded, but no much larger clone differs from it by a single base. The rearrangement combines TRBV7-9 with TRBJ2-7; no D segment can be confidently identified. The clonotype was recovered from a woman aged 55-69 years with HTLV-1-associated myelopathy (HAM/TSP). Input material: CD8+ T cells from blood. The CDR3 region reads CASSPQVLSSYEQYF. The sequenced DNA: TGTGCCAGCAGCCCCCAAGTCCTTAGTAGCTACGAGCAGTACTTC.